This TCR beta chain was identified in a study of T cells in Graves' hyperthyroidism and ophthalmopathy (dated by TCRdb to the late 2010s). Regarding the research as a whole: Peripheral blood was sampled at the time of initial diagnosis, prior to any treatment. To identify TCR V-J signatures that set the groups apart, the researchers used a discovery cohort of 100 patients, made up of around 42 with Graves' ophthalmopathy and 57 with stable Graves' hyperthyroidism. Prospective prediction of ophthalmopathy was tested in an independent validation cohort of 18 to 20 hyperthyroidism patients and 15 to 17 patients who later progressed to ophthalmopathy. For training and testing, the 100 patients in the discovery cohort were randomly divided in a 7:3 ratio. TCR Vbeta CDR3 sequencing of 120 to 150 peripheral blood samples (43 ophthalmopathy, 70 to 85 hyperthyroidism and approximately 17 progressor patients) is reported in the paper. Once sampling was done, hyperthyroidism patients were given methimazole at a starting dose of 30 mg daily, whereas ophthalmopathy patients were given high-dose intravenous methylprednisolone. In addition, the study compared T-cell repertoires in thyroid tissue and in blood from five to seven Graves' hyperthyroidism patients.

This clonotype has more than one count but fewer than ten. Its antigen target is currently unknown. Base qualities are not provided; no much larger clone lies one nucleotide away. Stable Graves' hyperthyroidism was defined as no progression to ophthalmopathy during 18 months of follow-up. The hyperthyroidism patients were between 18 and 65 years old and newly diagnosed, with a disease duration of less than 2 months. The study excluded patients with uncontrolled infections, other autoimmune diseases, pregnancy or lactation. Diagnoses relied on clinical symptoms, serum thyroxine and TRAb, thyroid ultrasound and orbital computed tomography. Ficoll-Paque density gradient centrifugation was used to isolate PBMCs from about 10 ml of fresh peripheral blood. Total RNA was extracted with Trizol reagent, and quality was checked on an Agilent 2100 Bioanalyzer. The investigation overall reported the following: Most expanded thyroid clonotypes (frequency above 0.001) were also found in blood, which suggests that blood repertoires may mirror thyroid immune responses. Ophthalmopathy was separated from stable hyperthyroidism by a 13 V-J signature model, with roughly 88% sensitivity and about 84% specificity obtained in cross-validation and 80%/75% obtained in testing. In validation, progression to ophthalmopathy was predicted by the model with nearly 71% sensitivity and 72.22% specificity, a median of approximately 6.5 months before onset. Sample size was not statistically predetermined, and investigators were not blinded to group allocation.

TCR beta CDR3 regions were amplified from RNA transcripts. A first-round RT-PCR of the TCR CDR3 used the HTBI primer set with the Qiagen OneStep RT-PCR kit. The libraries were constructed in a second round of multiplex PCR and then size-selected and purified. Libraries were sequenced paired-end with 100 bp reads on an Illumina HiSeq2000. The published analysis was carried out like this. SOAPnuke was used to process the raw data, with reads discarded if the reads contained adapters or uncalled bases, had a mean Phred below 15, or lacked an exact constant-primer or identifier match. High-quality paired reads were merged with COPE v1.2.5, and unique nucleotide sequences were defined as clonotypes. MiTCR v1.1 was used to align the clonotypes against IMGT TRBV, TRBD and TRBJ reference segments. Analysis was restricted to V-J combinations with a frequency above 0.0001, which covered roughly 99% of repertoires. The TCS score was defined as F50 (clonal expansion) divided by E x V (chaos), with BLOSUM62-based TCRdist calculated between CDR3 peptides within each V-J. Welch's t-statistics and random forest reduced 500 to 550 V-J features to around 14, which were used in a naive Bayes classifier (R e1071). Using fastp trimming at Q25 and MiXCR clonotype assembly, TCRdb reanalyzed the public sequencing data and kept in-frame beta chains. Each CDR3 protein appears once, grouped with its most common genes and DNA. The V and J calls follow TCRdb's processing rather than the paper's. The sample profile shows some 510,000 distinct CDR3 sequences; 20% to 25% of them were found once. Jointly, the top ten make up more than 25% of the sample.

V is pared back by 1 base and J by 2 bases, with 6 bases lying between the germline termini. There are 13 amino acids in the CDR3, from cysteine to phenylalanine inclusive. Left in the record is the CDR3 DNA by itself, 39 bases read in frame from the first base. Looking up the germline V gene (reference sequence) yields CDR1 GTSNPN and CDR2 SVGIG. Material: blood. The receptor's source is a man aged 18-30 years with Graves' hyperthyroidism. This chain is built from TRBV30 and TRBJ1-3; TRBD1 is a weak D gene call, 5 bases matching. The CDR3 protein sequence reads: CAWSGGAGNTIYF. The nucleotide sequence is given as TGTGCCTGGAGTGGGGGCGCTGGAAACACCATATATTTT.